This T cell receptor (beta chain) was captured in a study of a mutant IDH1 vaccine in newly diagnosed glioma. Regarding the study as a whole: It seemed that pseudoprogression was not linked to changes in the top peripheral T cell clonotypes.

Comments on this clone: The antigen is not known.

Profiling relied on immunoSEQ multiplex PCR, and the TCRdb table lists in-frame clones only, not all of them. The table includes approximately 28,000 clones, over 80% detected once. With 4 bases removed from V and 7 bases from J, the gap between germline ends came to 20 bases. Germline V gene data show CDR1 as SGHKS and CDR2 as YYEKEE (reference sequence). The CDR3 totals 16 residues. Time point in this sample: week 23, last vaccination. All doses held 300 ug of mutant IDH1 20-mer peptide, with topical imiquimod. The starting material was PBMCs, obtained from a glioma patient whose treatment included an IDH1 peptide vaccine. This chain links TRBV5-5 with TRBJ1-4; D is perhaps TRBD1 (6 bases). This TCR was recovered from a woman aged 18-29 years with glioma. The CDR3: CASSLQVLQGGEKLFF. The CDR3 DNA follows: TGTGCCAGCAGCCTCCAAGTCTTACAGGGCGGTGAAAAACTGTTTTTT.